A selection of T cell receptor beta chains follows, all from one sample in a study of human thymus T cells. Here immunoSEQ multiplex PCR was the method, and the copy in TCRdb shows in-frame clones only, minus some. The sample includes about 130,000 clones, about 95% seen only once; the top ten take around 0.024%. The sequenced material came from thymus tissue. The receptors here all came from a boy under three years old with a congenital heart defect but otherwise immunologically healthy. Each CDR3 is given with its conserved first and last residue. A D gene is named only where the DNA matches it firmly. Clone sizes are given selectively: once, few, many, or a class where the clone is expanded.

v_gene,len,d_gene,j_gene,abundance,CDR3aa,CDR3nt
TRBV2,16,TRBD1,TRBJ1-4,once,CASSEALQQGGEKLFF,TGTGCCAGCAGTGAAGCGCTTCAACAGGGGGGGGAAAAACTGTTTTTT
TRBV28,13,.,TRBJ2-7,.,CASSYAGRSEQYF,TGTGCCAGCAGTTATGCGGGAAGGTCCGAGCAGTACTTC
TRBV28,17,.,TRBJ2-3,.,CASSLEVPANSTDTQYF,TGTGCCAGCAGTTTAGAGGTCCCAGCAAATAGCACAGATACGCAGTATTTT
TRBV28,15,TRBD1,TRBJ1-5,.,CASSSSGGANQPQHF,TGTGCCAGCAGTTCATCAGGGGGTGCCAATCAGCCCCAGCATTTT
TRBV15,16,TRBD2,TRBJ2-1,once,CATSSHQGLAGAEQFF,TGTGCCACCAGCTCACACCAGGGACTAGCGGGGGCTGAGCAGTTCTTC
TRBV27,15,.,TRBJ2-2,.,CASSPLPRGTGELFF,TGTGCCAGCAGTCCACTACCACGGGGCACCGGGGAGCTGTTTTTT
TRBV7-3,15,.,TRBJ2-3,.,CASSLGGGTTDTQYF,TGTGCCAGCAGCTTGGGCGGGGGCACCACAGATACGCAGTATTTT
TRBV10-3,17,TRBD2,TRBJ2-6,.,CAISTSGARSGANVLTF,TGTGCCATCAGTACTAGCGGGGCCCGCTCTGGGGCCAACGTCCTGACTTTC
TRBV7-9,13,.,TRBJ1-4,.,CASSLRPTEKLFF,TGTGCCAGCAGCTTACGTCCAACCGAAAAACTGTTTTTT
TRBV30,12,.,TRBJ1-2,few,CAWTGGFYGYTF,TGTGCCTGGACCGGCGGGTTCTATGGCTACACCTTC
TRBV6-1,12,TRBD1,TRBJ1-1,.,CASSRQGTEAFF,TGTGCCAGCAGTAGACAGGGCACTGAAGCTTTCTTT
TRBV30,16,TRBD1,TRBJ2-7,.,CAWIFPRQGSNYEQYF,TGTGCCTGGATTTTTCCGAGACAGGGCTCTAACTACGAGCAGTACTTC
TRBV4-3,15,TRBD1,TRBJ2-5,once,CASSQQDRPQETQYF,TGCGCCAGCAGCCAACAGGACAGGCCACAAGAGACCCAGTACTTC
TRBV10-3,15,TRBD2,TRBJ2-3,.,CAIRERGETPDTQYF,TGTGCCATCAGAGAGCGGGGGGAAACGCCAGATACGCAGTATTTT
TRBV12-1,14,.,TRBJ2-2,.,CASSPGQGSGELFF,TGTGCCAGCAGCCCAGGACAGGGGTCCGGGGAGCTGTTTTTT
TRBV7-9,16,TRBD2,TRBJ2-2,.,CASSLTTSGGTGELFF,TGTGCCAGCAGCTTAACAACTAGCGGGGGGACCGGGGAGCTGTTTTTT
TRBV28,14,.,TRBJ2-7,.,CASSPGDVSYEQYF,TGTGCCAGCAGTCCAGGGGACGTCTCCTACGAGCAGTACTTC
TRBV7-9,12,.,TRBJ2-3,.,CASSLMDLTQYF,TGTGCCAGCAGCTTAATGGACCTTACGCAGTATTTT
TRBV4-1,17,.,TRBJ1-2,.,CASSQKRWYRVNYGYTF,TGCGCCAGCAGCCAAAAAAGATGGTACAGGGTTAACTATGGCTACACCTTC
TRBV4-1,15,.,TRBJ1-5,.,CASSQRPVGNQPQHF,TGCGCCAGCAGCCAGAGACCGGTGGGCAATCAGCCCCAGCATTTT
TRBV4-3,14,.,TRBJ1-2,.,CASSPRGSNYGYTF,TGCGCCAGCAGCCCGAGAGGGTCTAACTATGGCTACACCTTC
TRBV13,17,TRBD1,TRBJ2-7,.,CASSSRWDRRWSYEQYF,TGTGCCAGCAGCTCCCGTTGGGACAGGAGGTGGTCCTACGAGCAGTACTTC
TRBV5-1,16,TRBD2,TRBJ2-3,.,CASSGRTSGGTDTQYF,TGCGCCAGCAGCGGACGGACTAGCGGGGGCACAGATACGCAGTATTTT
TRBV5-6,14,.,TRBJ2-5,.,CASSSPGWGETQYF,TGTGCCAGCAGCTCCCCAGGTTGGGGGGAGACCCAGTACTTC
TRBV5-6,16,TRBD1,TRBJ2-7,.,CASSLPRGQGWYEQYF,TGTGCCAGCAGCCTACCCCGGGGACAGGGATGGTACGAGCAGTACTTC
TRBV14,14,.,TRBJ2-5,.,CASSLYQVPETQYF,TGTGCCAGCAGCCTCTACCAGGTTCCAGAGACCCAGTACTTC
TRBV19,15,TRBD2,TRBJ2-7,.,CASSMASGGTYEQYF,TGTGCCAGTAGTATGGCTAGCGGGGGAACCTACGAGCAGTACTTC
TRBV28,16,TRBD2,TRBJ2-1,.,CASCPWASGDNNEQFF,TGTGCCAGCTGCCCTTGGGCTAGCGGGGACAACAATGAGCAGTTCTTC
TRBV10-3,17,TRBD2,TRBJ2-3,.,CAISGEASGGAWDTQYF,TGTGCCATCAGTGGGGAAGCTAGCGGGGGGGCCTGGGATACGCAGTATTTT
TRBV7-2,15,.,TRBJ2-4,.,CASSSETPAKNIQYF,TGTGCCAGCAGCTCTGAGACCCCGGCCAAAAACATTCAGTACTTC
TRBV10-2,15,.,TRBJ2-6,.,CASRGFPSGANVLTF,TGCGCCAGCAGAGGGTTTCCCTCTGGGGCCAACGTCCTGACTTTC
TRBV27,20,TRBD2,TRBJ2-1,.,CASFPPGGATPRSSYNEQFF,TGTGCCAGCTTCCCCCCGGGGGGGGCGACCCCCAGGAGCTCCTACAATGAGCAGTTCTTC
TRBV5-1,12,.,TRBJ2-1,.,CASSHPSNEQFF,TGCGCCAGCAGTCATCCTAGCAATGAGCAGTTCTTC
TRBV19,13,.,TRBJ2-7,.,CASKIAPSYEQYF,TGTGCCAGTAAAATAGCCCCTTCCTACGAGCAGTACTTC
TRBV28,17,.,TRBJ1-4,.,CASSLLVRRVGNEKLFF,TGTGCCAGCAGTTTATTGGTACGCAGGGTGGGAAATGAAAAACTGTTTTTT
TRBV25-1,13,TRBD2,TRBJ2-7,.,CASGLAGGYEQYF,TGTGCCAGCGGACTAGCGGGGGGCTACGAGCAGTACTTC
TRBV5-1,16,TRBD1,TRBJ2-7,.,CASSITPLGQSYEQYF,TGCGCCAGCAGCATAACACCCTTGGGACAGTCCTACGAGCAGTACTTC
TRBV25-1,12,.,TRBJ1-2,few,CASSSGGHGYTF,TGTGCCAGCAGTTCCGGGGGCCATGGCTACACCTTC
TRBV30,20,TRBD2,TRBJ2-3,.,CAWSVLTLRGGAEDTDTQYF,TGTGCCTGGAGTGTCCTTACCCTTCGCGGGGGGGCCGAGGACACAGATACGCAGTATTTT
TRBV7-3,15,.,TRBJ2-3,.,CASSPTLVATDTQYF,TGTGCCAGCAGCCCTACCCTCGTGGCCACAGATACGCAGTATTTT
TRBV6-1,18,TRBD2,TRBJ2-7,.,CASSEVTGLAGGRYEQYF,TGTGCCAGCAGTGAAGTTACCGGACTAGCGGGGGGGCGGTACGAGCAGTACTTC
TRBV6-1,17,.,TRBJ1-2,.,CASSEARSQTANYGYTF,TGTGCCAGCAGTGAAGCAAGATCCCAGACAGCTAACTATGGCTACACCTTC
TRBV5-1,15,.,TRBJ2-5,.,CASSLLTAAGETQYF,TGCGCCAGCAGCTTGCTGACAGCGGCGGGAGAGACCCAGTACTTC
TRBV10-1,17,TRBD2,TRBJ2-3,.,CASSEGTSGGLSDTQYF,TGCGCCAGCAGTGAAGGGACTAGCGGGGGATTATCAGATACGCAGTATTTT
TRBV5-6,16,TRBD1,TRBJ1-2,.,CASSLAGQGAQGGYTF,TGTGCCAGCAGCTTGGCTGGACAGGGGGCTCAAGGAGGCTACACCTTC
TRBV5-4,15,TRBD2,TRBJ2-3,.,CASSLKLAGSVTQYF,TGTGCCAGCAGCTTGAAACTAGCGGGGTCGGTTACGCAGTATTTT